The sequence of this T cell receptor beta chain was determined in a study of cytomegalovirus exposure and HLA in healthy donors. Study-level points and caveats: A few of the chains that were CMV-associated were confirmed in vitro to be specific for CMV antigens.

In the case of this clone: Its specificity is not known.

Libraries were prepared by immunoSEQ multiplex PCR; TCRdb keeps only in-frame clonotypes and omits some of them. The data contain about 240,000 clones, about 83% of them singletons. Trimming removed 6 bases from V and 1 base from J; junction bases left unmatched: 5. This CDR3 has 15 residues. Germline assignment: CDR1 SGHTA and CDR2 FQGNSA. The sample was PBMCs. This clonotype was obtained from a man between 18 and 29 years old in good health and CMV-seronegative. The chain couples TRBV7-2 to TRBJ2-2; 7 positions match TRBD2. DNA of the CDR3: TGTGCCAGCAGAGCGGGGTCACAGAACACCGGGGAGCTGTTTTTT. Protein product: CASRAGSQNTGELFF.